This is a list of T cell receptor beta chains from one sample in a study of cytomegalovirus exposure and HLA in healthy donors. The assay was immunoSEQ multiplex PCR, and TCRdb's table has in-frame clones only and misses some. The sample shows 150,000 to 250,000 clones, 75% to 90% of them seen only once. Sequenced: PBMCs. The receptors here all came from a woman in her forties or fifties in good health and CMV-seropositive. Both conserved end residues are part of each CDR3. The D gene is left open where the match is weak. A row's size may be missing; if present it is once, few, many or a size class.

d_call: TRBD1; j_call: TRBJ2-6; clone_size: few; v_call: TRBV6-1; cdr3_nt: TGTGCCAGCAGTGAAGCCCCTCCGGGACAGCACTCTGGGGCCAACGTCCTGACTTTC; cdr3_aa: CASSEAPPGQHSGANVLTF
d_call: NA; j_call: TRBJ1-5; clone_size: NA; v_call: TRBV7-2; cdr3_nt: TGTGCCAGCAGCTTGGGAGTCGATCAGCCCCAGCATTTT; cdr3_aa: CASSLGVDQPQHF
d_call: TRBD1; j_call: TRBJ1-1; clone_size: NA; v_call: TRBV5-6; cdr3_nt: TGTGCCAGCAGCAAGGGACAGGGGGCCAAGGGGACTGAAGCTTTCTTT; cdr3_aa: CASSKGQGAKGTEAFF
d_call: NA; j_call: TRBJ1-1; clone_size: NA; v_call: TRBV19; cdr3_nt: TGTGCCAGTAGATTCCCAACAGGGAACACTGAAGCTTTCTTT; cdr3_aa: CASRFPTGNTEAFF
d_call: NA; j_call: TRBJ1-2; clone_size: NA; v_call: TRBV7-2; cdr3_nt: TGTGCCAGCACCCAATACAGGGCTCTTGCTGGCTATGGCTACACCTTC; cdr3_aa: CASTQYRALAGYGYTF
d_call: TRBD1; j_call: TRBJ1-3; clone_size: NA; v_call: TRBV7-2; cdr3_nt: TGTGCCAGCAGCCCCCGGACAGGGAAGTTCGTTGGAAACACCATATATTTT; cdr3_aa: CASSPRTGKFVGNTIYF
d_call: NA; j_call: TRBJ1-3; clone_size: few; v_call: TRBV29-1; cdr3_nt: TGCAGCGCAACCCGGGGGACTGGAAACACCATATATTTT; cdr3_aa: CSATRGTGNTIYF
d_call: NA; j_call: TRBJ1-2; clone_size: NA; v_call: TRBV7-9; cdr3_nt: TGTGCCAGCAGCTTATGGGCAAACTATGGCTACACCTTC; cdr3_aa: CASSLWANYGYTF
d_call: NA; j_call: TRBJ2-2; clone_size: NA; v_call: TRBV6-5; cdr3_nt: TGTGCCAGCAGTGGTACACGGGACACCGGGGAGCTGTTTTTT; cdr3_aa: CASSGTRDTGELFF
d_call: TRBD2; j_call: TRBJ2-1; clone_size: once; v_call: TRBV10-3; cdr3_nt: TGTGCCATCAGTGAACTAGCGGGAGGGCCAGGGGAGCAGTTCTTC; cdr3_aa: CAISELAGGPGEQFF
d_call: NA; j_call: TRBJ1-2; clone_size: NA; v_call: TRBV7-2; cdr3_nt: TGTGCCAGCAGCTCCAGGGTTAGTAATGGCTACACCTTC; cdr3_aa: CASSSRVSNGYTF
d_call: NA; j_call: TRBJ2-7; clone_size: NA; v_call: TRBV28; cdr3_nt: TGTGCCAGCAGTTTATGGGCTCAGGGTGTTGGGGAGCAGTACTTC; cdr3_aa: CASSLWAQGVGEQYF
d_call: TRBD2; j_call: TRBJ2-7; clone_size: few; v_call: TRBV5-8; cdr3_nt: TGTGCCAGCAGCTTGGAGCCGGCTAGCGGGGAGCAGTACTTC; cdr3_aa: CASSLEPASGEQYF
d_call: NA; j_call: TRBJ1-2; clone_size: NA; v_call: TRBV21-1; cdr3_nt: TGTGCCAGCAGCAAAGGGTGGGGGCTCTATGGCTACACCTTC; cdr3_aa: CASSKGWGLYGYTF
d_call: NA; j_call: TRBJ2-2; clone_size: NA; v_call: TRBV5-6; cdr3_nt: TGTGCCAGCAGCCCTAGGAGGGCCGGGGAGCTGTTTTTT; cdr3_aa: CASSPRRAGELFF
d_call: TRBD2; j_call: TRBJ2-7; clone_size: few; v_call: TRBV7-2; cdr3_nt: TGTGCCAGCAGCCCATGGGCCCTAGCGGGGCAGTACTTC; cdr3_aa: CASSPWALAGQYF
d_call: TRBD2; j_call: TRBJ2-7; clone_size: NA; v_call: TRBV6-6; cdr3_nt: TGTGCCAGCACCAACGTCGGGGAGGGGCTCGAGCAGTACTTC; cdr3_aa: CASTNVGEGLEQYF
d_call: NA; j_call: TRBJ2-3; clone_size: NA; v_call: TRBV18; cdr3_nt: TGTGCCAGCTCACCGCAGCAGGGTAGCACAGATACGCAGTATTTT; cdr3_aa: CASSPQQGSTDTQYF
d_call: NA; j_call: TRBJ2-5; clone_size: NA; v_call: TRBV5-6; cdr3_nt: TGTGCCAGCCCGGCGGCAGAGACCCAGTACTTC; cdr3_aa: CASPAAETQYF
d_call: TRBD1; j_call: TRBJ2-1; clone_size: NA; v_call: TRBV9; cdr3_nt: TGTGCCAGCAGCGCTTCCGGGACAGGGGGCTACAATGAGCAGTTCTTC; cdr3_aa: CASSASGTGGYNEQFF
d_call: NA; j_call: TRBJ1-4; clone_size: NA; v_call: TRBV7-2; cdr3_nt: TGTGCCAGCAGCCAGGGGCCTGCTAATGAAAAACTGTTTTTT; cdr3_aa: CASSQGPANEKLFF
d_call: TRBD2; j_call: TRBJ2-1; clone_size: NA; v_call: TRBV19; cdr3_nt: TGTGCCAGTAGTGTACCGGGGCTAGCGGGAAGGAATGAGCAGTTCTTC; cdr3_aa: CASSVPGLAGRNEQFF
d_call: TRBD2; j_call: TRBJ2-3; clone_size: NA; v_call: TRBV6-4; cdr3_nt: TGTGCCAGCAGTCTAGCGGGAAGACGCACAGATACGCAGTATTTT; cdr3_aa: CASSLAGRRTDTQYF